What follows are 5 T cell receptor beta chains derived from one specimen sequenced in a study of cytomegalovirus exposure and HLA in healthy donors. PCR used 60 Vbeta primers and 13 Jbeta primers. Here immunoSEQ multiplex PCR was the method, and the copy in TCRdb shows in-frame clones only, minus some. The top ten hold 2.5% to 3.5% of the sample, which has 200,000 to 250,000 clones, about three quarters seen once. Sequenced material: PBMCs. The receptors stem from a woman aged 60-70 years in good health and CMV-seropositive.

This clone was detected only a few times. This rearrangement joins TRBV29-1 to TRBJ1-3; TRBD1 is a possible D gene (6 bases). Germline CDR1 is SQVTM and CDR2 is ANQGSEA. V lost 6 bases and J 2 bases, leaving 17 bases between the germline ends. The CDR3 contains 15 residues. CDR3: CSVIEGTNAGNTIYF. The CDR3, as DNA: TGCAGCGTCATTGAGGGGACAAATGCTGGAAACACCATATATTTT.

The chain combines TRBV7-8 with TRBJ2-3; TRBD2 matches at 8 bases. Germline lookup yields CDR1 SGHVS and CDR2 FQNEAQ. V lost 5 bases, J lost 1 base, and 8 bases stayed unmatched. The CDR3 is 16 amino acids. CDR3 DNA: TGTGCCAGCAGCCAGGCGTATAGCGGGGGCACAGATACGCAGTATTTT. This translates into CASSQAYSGGTDTQYF.

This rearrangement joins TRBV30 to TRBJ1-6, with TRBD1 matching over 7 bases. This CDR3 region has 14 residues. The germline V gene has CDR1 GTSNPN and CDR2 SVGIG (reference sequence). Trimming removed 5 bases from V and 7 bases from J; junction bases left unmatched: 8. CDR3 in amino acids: CAWGGTAWNSPLHF. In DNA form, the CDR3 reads TGTGCCTGGGGGGGGACAGCATGGAATTCACCCCTCCACTTT.

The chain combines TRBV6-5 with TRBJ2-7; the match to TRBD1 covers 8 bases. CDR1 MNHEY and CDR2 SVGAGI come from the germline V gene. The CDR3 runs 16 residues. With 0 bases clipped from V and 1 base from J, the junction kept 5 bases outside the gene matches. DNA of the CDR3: TGTGCCAGCAGTTACTCGGCAGGGGGCGCATCCTACGAGCAGTACTTC. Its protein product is CASSYSAGGASYEQYF.

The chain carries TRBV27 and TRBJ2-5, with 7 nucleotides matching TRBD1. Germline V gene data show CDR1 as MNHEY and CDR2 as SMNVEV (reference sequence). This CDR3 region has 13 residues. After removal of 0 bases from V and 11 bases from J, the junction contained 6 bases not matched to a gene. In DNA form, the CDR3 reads TGTGCCAGCAGTTTATCCAGGGACAGTGCGCAGTACTTC. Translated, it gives CASSLSRDSAQYF.